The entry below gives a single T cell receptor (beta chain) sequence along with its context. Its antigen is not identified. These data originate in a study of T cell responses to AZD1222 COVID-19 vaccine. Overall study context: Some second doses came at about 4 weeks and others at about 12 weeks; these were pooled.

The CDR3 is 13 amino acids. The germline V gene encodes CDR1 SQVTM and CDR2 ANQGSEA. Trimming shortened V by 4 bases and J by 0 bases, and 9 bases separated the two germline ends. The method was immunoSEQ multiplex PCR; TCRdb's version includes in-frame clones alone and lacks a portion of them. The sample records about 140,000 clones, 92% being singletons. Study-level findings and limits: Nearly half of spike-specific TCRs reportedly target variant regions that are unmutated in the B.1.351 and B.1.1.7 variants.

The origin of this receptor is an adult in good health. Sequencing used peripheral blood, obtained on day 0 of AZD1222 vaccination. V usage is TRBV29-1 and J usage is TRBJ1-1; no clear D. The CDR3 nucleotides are TGCAGCGTTGTATTGACGGTGAACACTGAAGCTTTCTTT. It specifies CSVVLTVNTEAFF.